This T cell receptor beta chain was sequenced in a study of OX40 agonist ivuxolimab in advanced cancers. The CDR3 length is 13 residues. V shed 2 bases and J shed 5 bases, with 8 bases lying between them. The germline gives CDR1 SGDLS, CDR2 YYNGEE. Only in-frame clones appear in the TCRdb table, and some are missing; sequencing was by immunoSEQ multiplex PCR. The sample lists 60,000 to 65,000 clones; roughly 89% were seen once. This TCR derives from an adult with an advanced solid tumor such as melanoma, head and neck, liver or kidney cancer. V gene TRBV9 combines with J gene TRBJ2-1; TRBD2 might be the D (6 bases). The specimen comprised CD4+ or CD8+ T cells sorted from blood, sampled in a trial of the OX40 agonist ivuxolimab. The CDR3 is CASSVDYDNEQFF. In DNA, the CDR3 is TGTGCCAGCAGCGTGGACTACGACAATGAGCAGTTCTTC. Variable domain in full (rest from reference TRBV9 and TRBJ2-1): DSGVTQTPKHLITATGQRVTLRCSPRSGDLSVYWYQQSLDQGLQFLIQYYNGEERAKGNILERFSAQQFPDLHSELNLSSLELGDSALYFCASSVDYDNEQFFGPGTRLTVL.